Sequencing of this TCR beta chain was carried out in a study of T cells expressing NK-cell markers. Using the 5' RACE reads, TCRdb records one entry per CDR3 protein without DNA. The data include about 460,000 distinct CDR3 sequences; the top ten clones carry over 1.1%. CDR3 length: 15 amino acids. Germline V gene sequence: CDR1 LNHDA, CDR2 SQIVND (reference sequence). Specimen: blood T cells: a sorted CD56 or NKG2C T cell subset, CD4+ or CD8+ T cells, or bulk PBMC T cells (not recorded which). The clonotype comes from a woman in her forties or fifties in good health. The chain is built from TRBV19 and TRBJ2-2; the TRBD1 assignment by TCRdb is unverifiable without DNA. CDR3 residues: CASSFRDRNTGELFF.